This T cell receptor (beta chain) was recorded in a study of shared clonotypes between healthy human individuals. Study-level results: Across a few donors, naive CD4 shared around 5.1%, naive CD8 over 3%, memory CD4 more than 2%, memory CD8 under 0.5%.

Profiled with immunoSEQ multiplex PCR; TCRdb holds only in-frame clones, not every one. The profile shows around 2,000,000 clones, approximately 94% of them singletons. Comments on this clone: What it binds is unknown.

Naive CD8 cells lacked CD45RO and underwent positive selection for CCR7, leaving out terminally differentiated effector memory CD45RA+ cells. J was trimmed by 1 base and V by 6 bases; bases with no gene match: 6. Germline V gives CDR1 KGHSH, CDR2 LQKENI. This CDR3 comprises 14 residues. The TCR comes from a man between 18 and 29 years old in good health. The source material was naive CD8+ T cells sorted from blood. V is TRBV18 and J is TRBJ2-7; 7 nucleotides align to TRBD1. The CDR3 coding sequence is TGTGCCAGCTCCGAGGTCAGGGGGTCCTACGAGCAGTACTTC. This encodes CASSEVRGSYEQYF.